This passage covers 32 T cell receptor beta chains from one sample sequenced in a study of blood T cell repertoires in COVID-19. Profiled with immunoSEQ multiplex PCR; TCRdb holds only in-frame clones, not every one. The repertoire holds over 150,000 clones, with 86% as singletons. The sequenced sample consisted of peripheral blood. These receptors originate from a man in his fifties with active or convalescent COVID-19.

The rearrangement links TRBV18 to TRBJ1-2, with D perhaps TRBD1 (6 bases). CDR1 is KGHSH and CDR2 is LQKENI in the germline V gene. Trimming left V 0 bases short and J 2 bases short, with 13 bases between. The CDR3 totals 16 residues. CDR3 amino acids: CASSPPGVRGNYGYTF. CDR3 sequence (DNA): TGTGCCAGCTCACCACCGGGAGTCAGGGGCAACTATGGCTACACCTTC.

V is TRBV14 and J is TRBJ1-2; 9 bases are a match to TRBD1. The junction had 5 bases not matched to a gene; V was cut back by 4 bases and J by 8 bases. This CDR3 is built from 13 residues. Germline V gene lookup returns CDR1 SGHDN and CDR2 FVKESK. CDR3 DNA sequence: TGTGCCAGCAGCCGAGGGACAGGGAGCGGCTACACCTTC. This sequence encodes CASSRGTGSGYTF.

The chain has TRBV2 and TRBJ1-6, with 8 bases lining up with TRBD1. Germline lookup yields CDR1 SNHLY and CDR2 FYNNEI. CDR3 length: 13 residues. Germline trimming cut 10 bases from V and 3 bases from J; bases unmatched to any gene: 2. CDR3 region: CATGTGYNSPLHF. The CDR3 DNA reads as TGTGCCACCGGGACAGGCTATAATTCACCCCTCCACTTT. Full variable domain (rest looked up from reference TRBV2 and TRBJ1-6): EPEVTQTPSHQVTQMGQEVILRCVPISNHLYFYWYRQILGQKVEFLVSFYNNEISEKSEIFDDQFSVERPDGSNFTLKIRSTKLEDSAMYFCATGTGYNSPLHFGNGTRLTVT.

The CDR3 DNA is TGTGCCGGGCGGGGAGACTCCTACGAGCAGTACTTC. It is translated as CAGRGDSYEQYF. The V gene is TRBV10-3, the J gene TRBJ2-7; tentatively, D is TRBD2 (6 bases). The germline V gene has CDR1 ENHRY and CDR2 SYGVKD. Trimming took 11 bases from V and 0 from J, leaving 11 bases between them. This CDR3 comprises 12 residues.

The V call is TRBV13, the J call TRBJ2-5, with 13 bases matching TRBD2. This CDR3 has 15 residues. The V and J ends lost 5 bases and 7 bases, in that order; junction bases with no gene match: 7. Germline V gene data show CDR1 as PRHDT and CDR2 as FYEKMQ (reference sequence). CDR3 in amino acids: CASSPGTSGVRTQYF. CDR3 DNA: TGTGCCAGCAGCCCCGGGACTAGCGGGGTTCGGACCCAGTACTTC.

The rearrangement links TRBV5-6 to TRBJ1-6, with 8 bases lining up with TRBD1. J lost 8 bases, V lost 4 bases, and 5 bases had no gene match. CDR1 and CDR2 from the germline V gene are SGHDT and YYEEEE. This CDR3 region has 14 residues. The CDR3 DNA is TGTGCCAGCAGCCGGACAGGGTTTGATTCACCCCTCCACTTT. Amino acid sequence: CASSRTGFDSPLHF.

The rearrangement joins TRBV6-2 or TRBV6-3 to TRBJ2-5; possibly TRBD1 for D (5 bases). This CDR3 region has 16 residues. Trimming took 0 bases from V and 1 from J, leaving 12 bases between them. The germline V gene has CDR1 MNHEY and CDR2 SVGEGT. CDR3 protein: CASSYSLFDSQETQYF. CDR3 bases: TGTGCCAGCAGTTACTCCTTATTTGACAGCCAAGAGACCCAGTACTTC.

V usage is TRBV3-1 (or the pseudogene TRBV3-2) and J usage is TRBJ2-1; D perhaps matches TRBD2 (5 bases). CDR3 length: 16 amino acids. V dropped 1 base and J dropped 8 bases, with 18 bases sitting between them. Germline loops: CDR1 LGHDT, CDR2 YNNKEL (reference sequence). CDR3 nucleotide sequence: TGTGCCAGCAGCCAAGCTTTCGGGCAAGGGAGCTATGAGCAGTTCTTC. This gives the protein CASSQAFGQGSYEQFF.

This clone has more than one count but fewer than ten. The chain joins TRBV2 to TRBJ2-7; the match to TRBD1 covers 7 bases. Losses at the gene ends were 8 bases for V and 6 bases for J; bases not matched to a gene: 10. The germline gives CDR1 SNHLY, CDR2 FYNNEI. The CDR3 is 13 residues long. CDR3 protein: CASGTTGSTEQYF. The CDR3 region has the DNA TGTGCCAGCGGCACGACAGGGTCGACCGAGCAGTACTTC.

The chain is built from TRBV5-4 and TRBJ2-5, with 10 nucleotides matching TRBD1. V was clipped by 2 bases and J by 5 bases; unmatched bases: 9. The CDR3 spans 16 residues. Germline assignment: CDR1 SGHNT and CDR2 YYREEE (reference sequence). The CDR3 sequence: CASSFQTGTGDETQYF. In nucleotides, the CDR3 is TGTGCCAGCAGCTTTCAAACCGGGACAGGGGACGAGACCCAGTACTTC. Combining the CDR3 with reference TRBV5-4 and TRBJ2-5 gives the whole variable domain ETGVTQSPTHLIKTRGQQVTLRCSSQSGHNTVSWYQQALGQGPQFIFQYYREEENGRGNFPPRFSGLQFPNYSSELNVNALELDDSALYLCASSFQTGTGDETQYFGPGTRLLVL.

The chain recombines TRBV11-2 with TRBJ1-1, with D maybe TRBD1 (6 bases). Per germline, CDR1 SGHAT and CDR2 FQNNGV. CDR3 length equals 15 residues. Trimming shortened V by 4 bases and J by 4 bases, and 16 bases separated the two germline ends. CDR3: CASSSPGTRVTEAFF. The CDR3 bases are TGTGCCAGCAGCTCCCCCGGGACAAGGGTCACTGAAGCTTTCTTT. Complete variable domain (other parts from reference TRBV11-2 and TRBJ1-1): EAGVAQSPRYKIIEKRQSVAFWCNPISGHATLYWYQQILGQGPKLLIQFQNNGVVDDSQLPKDRFSAERLKGVDSTLKIQPAKLEDSAVYLCASSSPGTRVTEAFFGQGTRLTVV.

The V and J genes are TRBV12-3 or TRBV12-4 and TRBJ2-1, with D perhaps TRBD2 (5 bases). Trimming cost V 2 bases and J 15 bases, with 17 bases left between them. The CDR3 consists of 13 residues. The CDR3 DNA is TGTGCCAGCAGTTTACTTCCAAGGGAGTTAAGGTTCTTC. Translating gives CASSLLPRELRFF.

The V and J genes are TRBV5-1 and TRBJ2-1; possibly TRBD1 for D (6 bases). The CDR3 is 14 amino acids. Germline V lookup: CDR1 SGHRS, CDR2 YFSETQ. Trimming cost V 0 bases and J 6 bases, with 10 bases left between them. In DNA, the CDR3 is TGCGCCAGCAGCTTGGGGGGGCCCGGCAATGAGCAGTTCTTC. Its translation: CASSLGGPGNEQFF.

The rearrangement uses TRBV16 and TRBJ2-1; 7 bases align to TRBD2. The trim removed 0 bases at V and 3 bases at J, leaving 5 bases unmatched. Germline V gene lookup returns CDR1 KGHSY and CDR2 FQNENV. The CDR3 covers 16 residues. The CDR3 DNA sequence: TGTGCCAGCAGCCAATCCGGTAGCGGGTACTACAATGAGCAGTTCTTC. Translating it yields CASSQSGSGYYNEQFF. The full variable domain, completed using reference TRBV16 and TRBJ2-1, is GEEVAQTPKHLVRGEGQKAKLYCAPIKGHSYVFWYQQVLKNEFKFLISFQNENVFDETGMPKERFSAKCLPNSPCSLEIQATKLEDSAVYFCASSQSGSGYYNEQFFGPGTRLTVL.

The chain links TRBV5-1 to TRBJ1-2; tentatively, D is TRBD1 (5 bases). V was cut by 2 bases and J by 8 bases, with 19 bases left in between. The CDR3 totals 15 residues. The germline CDR1 and CDR2 sequences are SGHRS and YFSETQ. The CDR3 region has the DNA TGCGCCAGCAGCTTCGGGGGGATCGAAATAAGGGGCTACACCTTC. This sequence encodes CASSFGGIEIRGYTF.

This chain links TRBV7-2 with TRBJ1-6; 10 bases fit TRBD1. After removal of 5 bases from V and 9 bases from J, the junction contained 10 bases not matched to a gene. The germline CDR1 and CDR2 sequences are SGHTA and FQGNSA. This CDR3 has 16 amino acids. The CDR3 DNA follows: TGTGCCAGCAGCCCGGCCCCGACAGGGGGCAGTTCACCCCTCCACTTT. Amino acid sequence: CASSPAPTGGSSPLHF.

The rearrangement joins TRBV15 to TRBJ2-1; TRBD1 aligns across 12 bases. The CDR3 contains 16 residues. Germline V lookup: CDR1 LNHNV, CDR2 YYDKDF (reference sequence). V was clipped by 3 bases and J by 9 bases; unmatched bases: 9. CDR3 sequence: CATSRTGTGGRGEQFF. CDR3 DNA sequence: TGTGCCACCAGCAGGACCGGGACAGGGGGCCGGGGTGAGCAGTTCTTC.

The chain links TRBV3-1 (or the pseudogene TRBV3-2) to TRBJ1-2; D may be TRBD1 (5 bases). This CDR3 has 15 residues. Germline V CDR1 and CDR2: LGHDT, YNNKEL (reference sequence). V lost 0 bases and J 2 bases, leaving 10 bases between the germline ends. The DNA for the CDR3 is TGTGCCAGCAGCCAAGAAGGGGCACCAAACTATGGCTACACCTTC. Its protein product is CASSQEGAPNYGYTF.

This clone was seen just once. This sequence joins TRBV7-8 and TRBJ2-1; possibly TRBD1 for D (7 bases). V was cut by 5 bases and J by 0 bases, with 20 bases left in between. CDR3 size: 18 residues. In germline, CDR1 is SGHVS, CDR2 FQNEAQ. DNA for the CDR3: TGTGCCAGCAGCCCAGGGGGTGGCGGGACCACCTCCTACAATGAGCAGTTCTTC. Its translation: CASSPGGGGTTSYNEQFF.

This sequence joins TRBV4-2 and TRBJ2-5; 13 nucleotides agree with TRBD2. V shed 4 bases and J 2 bases; nucleotides not matched to a gene: 7. Germline CDR1 LGHNA, CDR2 YNFKEQ. The CDR3 sequence is 17 residues long. The CDR3 region has the DNA TGTGCCAGCAGCCCTACACGGACTAGCGGGGGTCAAGAGACCCAGTACTTC. Protein sequence: CASSPTRTSGGQETQYF.

This chain joins TRBV28 and TRBJ1-3; possible D gene TRBD1, 6 bases. Trimming stripped 5 bases from V and 8 bases from J, with 19 bases between. Germline CDR1 and CDR2: MDHEN and SYDVKM. The CDR3 contains 15 residues. CDR3 sequence: CASSRAGRGVDTIYF. The CDR3 DNA is TGTGCCAGCAGTCGGGCCGGCAGGGGAGTGGACACCATATATTTT.

The genes are TRBV19 and TRBJ2-1; 7 nucleotides align to TRBD2. The J segment lost 7 bases and the V segment lost 4 bases, leaving 10 bases of the junction unmatched. The CDR3 is 15 residues long. Germline V gene data show CDR1 as LNHDA and CDR2 as SQIVND (reference sequence). This CDR3 is CASSSRGRARNEQFF. The CDR3 DNA sequence: TGTGCCAGTAGTAGTCGTGGGAGGGCCAGGAATGAGCAGTTCTTC.

This clone showed up just once. The V gene is TRBV19, the J gene TRBJ1-2; 7 nucleotides agree with TRBD1. CDR3 length: 14 amino acids. Germline values: CDR1 LNHDA, CDR2 SQIVND (reference sequence). With V trimmed by 4 bases and J by 3 bases, 5 bases remained unmatched. The CDR3 coding sequence is TGTGCCAGTAGTACAAAAACAGGGGACTATGGCTACACCTTC. It encodes CASSTKTGDYGYTF.

The chain recombines TRBV18 with TRBJ1-5; TRBD1 matches at 11 bases. V lost 2 bases to trimming and J lost 2 bases; unmatched junction nucleotides: 5. The germline V gene encodes CDR1 KGHSH and CDR2 LQKENI. CDR3 length: 17 amino acids. The DNA of the CDR3 is TGTGCCAGCTCACCAGGGACAGGGGGTCGGGGCAATCAGCCCCAGCATTTT. It yields the protein CASSPGTGGRGNQPQHF.

The chain is built from TRBV5-5 and TRBJ2-7, with D possibly being TRBD1 (6 bases). The CDR3 totals 13 residues. Trimming took 1 base from V and 5 from J, leaving 10 bases between them. CDR1 SGHKS and CDR2 YYEKEE come from the germline V gene (reference sequence). As DNA, the CDR3 is TGTGCCAGCAGCTTGACAGGGTCGAACGAGCAGTACTTC. Protein product: CASSLTGSNEQYF.

CDR3 sequence reads: CASSQPRDRGEWQPQHF. DNA of the CDR3: TGTGCCAGCAGCCAACCCCGGGACAGGGGGGAGTGGCAGCCCCAGCATTTT. The chain carries TRBV3-1 (or the pseudogene TRBV3-2) and TRBJ1-5; 11 bases match TRBD1. This CDR3 is built from 17 residues. Germline CDR1 and CDR2: LGHDT and YNNKEL (reference sequence). V was pared by 2 bases and J by 7 bases, with 10 bases of the junction left unmatched.

The V gene is TRBV3-1 (or the pseudogene TRBV3-2), the J gene TRBJ2-7; possible D gene TRBD1, 6 bases. Germline assignment: CDR1 LGHDT and CDR2 YNNKEL (reference sequence). V lost 6 bases, J lost 2 bases, and 11 bases lay in between. CDR3 length: 13 amino acids. The CDR3 sequence: CASSSQGPYEQYF. The CDR3 DNA is TGTGCCAGCAGTTCACAGGGACCCTACGAGCAGTACTTC.

V usage is TRBV19 and J usage is TRBJ1-5; TRBD1 matches at 8 bases. After removal of 7 bases from V and 1 base from J, the junction contained 6 bases not matched to a gene. CDR1 LNHDA and CDR2 SQIVND come from the germline V gene (reference sequence). The CDR3 totals 15 residues. The CDR3 region is CASTTRGRSNQPQHF. CDR3 coding DNA: TGTGCCAGTACGACCAGGGGGCGCAGCAATCAGCCCCAGCATTTT.

This sequence joins TRBV6-5 and TRBJ1-6; D is perhaps TRBD1 (5 bases). Germline assignment: CDR1 MNHEY and CDR2 SVGAGI. V dropped 8 bases and J dropped 7 bases, with 12 bases sitting between them. The CDR3 is 13 residues long. The CDR3 nucleotides are TGTGCCAGCTCTGACAGCGAAAATTCACCCCTCCACTTT. This translates into CASSDSENSPLHF.

This chain links TRBV10-3 with TRBJ2-1, with D possibly matching TRBD1 (6 bases). The CDR3 runs to 14 residues. Germline lookup yields CDR1 ENHRY and CDR2 SYGVKD. V lost 3 bases and J 6 bases, leaving 12 bases between the germline ends. The CDR3 protein is CAISDPKQGNEQFF. CDR3 DNA sequence: TGTGCCATCAGTGACCCCAAACAGGGCAATGAGCAGTTCTTC.

Of note for this clone: One junction end disagrees with the germline gene, perhaps due to a read error. This chain links TRBV10-3 with TRBJ1-3; D may be TRBD1 (6 bases). CDR3 size: 12 residues. Looked up from germline, CDR1 is ENHRY and CDR2 is SYGVKD. The CDR3 nucleotides are TGTGCCATCAGGGGCAGGGGCACCAAACCCCTTTTT. Its protein is CAIRGRGTKPLF.

V and J are TRBV4-3 and TRBJ2-7; D remains ambiguous. Germline CDR1 LGHNA, CDR2 YSLEER. With 6 bases removed from V and 3 bases from J, the gap between germline ends came to 18 bases. The CDR3 extends over 15 amino acids. In DNA form, the CDR3 reads TGCGCCAGCAGACCACCTAGGAGTATACACTACGAGCAGTACTTC. This codes for CASRPPRSIHYEQYF.